These 30 T cell receptor beta chains originate from one sample sequenced in a study of tumor-infiltrating lymphocytes in oesophageal squamous cell carcinoma. Each CDR3 protein is one row after TCRdb ran MiXCR on the PCR reads. The table includes tens of thousands of distinct CDR3 sequences, roughly two fifths detected once. Sequenced material: esophageal tumor tissue. The receptors were sampled from a male donor with esophageal squamous cell carcinoma.

This clonotype occurred many times. The rearrangement joins TRBV12-3 or TRBV12-4 to TRBJ2-6; no clear D. The CDR3 extends over 15 amino acids. The V and J ends lost 3 bases and 2 bases respectively, with 8 bases between them. CDR3 nucleotide sequence: TGTGCCAGCAGTTTGCGAGGTCCTGGGGCCAACGTCCTGACTTTC. Amino acids: CASSLRGPGANVLTF.

CDR3 sequence reads: CASSRDQIYEQYF. The CDR3 DNA follows: TGTGCCAGCAGTCGGGACCAGATCTACGAGCAGTACTTC. This chain uses TRBV6-6 with TRBJ2-7; either TRBD1 or TRBD2 may fit D (5 bases each). Germline V gene lookup returns CDR1 MNHNY and CDR2 SVGAGI (reference sequence). This CDR3 comprises 13 residues. Trimming pared 5 bases from V and 3 bases from J, leaving 11 bases between.

This clonotype was seen many times. J is TRBJ2-1 and V is TRBV7-9, with TRBD2 matching over 14 bases. The germline gives CDR1 SEHNR, CDR2 FQNEAQ (reference sequence). The CDR3 extends over 16 amino acids. Unmatched junction bases numbered 9, after V lost 5 bases and J lost 9 bases. As DNA, the CDR3 is TGTGCCAGCAGCCCGCGGACTAGCGGGAGGAATGTTGAGCAGTTCTTC. It is translated as CASSPRTSGRNVEQFF. The full variable domain, rest sourced from reference TRBV7-9 and TRBJ2-1, is DTGVSQNPRHKITKRGQNVTFRCDPISEHNRLYWYRQTLGQGPEFLTYFQNEAQLEKSRLLSDRFSAERPKGSFSTLEIQRTEQGDSAMYLCASSPRTSGRNVEQFFGPGTRLTVL.

This clonotype has at least ten counts. The chain has TRBV28 and TRBJ2-7; D remains ambiguous. The V end lost 6 bases, the J end lost 7 bases, and 13 bases lay between the germline ends. This CDR3 comprises 12 residues. The germline gives CDR1 MDHEN, CDR2 SYDVKM. CDR3 loop: CASRSRFREQYF. In DNA form, the CDR3 reads TGTGCCAGCAGGTCTAGATTTAGGGAGCAGTACTTC. Full variable domain (rest looked up from reference TRBV28 and TRBJ2-7): DVKVTQSSRYLVKRTGEKVFLECVQDMDHENMFWYRQDPGLGLRLIYFSYDVKMKEKGDIPEGYSVSREKKERFSLILESASTNQTSMYLCASRSRFREQYFGPGTRLTVT.

The chain has TRBV11-3 and TRBJ2-1; D is undetermined. The V gene's germline CDR1 is SGHNT and CDR2 YENEEA. Trimming stripped 3 bases from V and 5 bases from J, with 17 bases between. This CDR3 is built from 16 residues. The CDR3 sequence is CASSLRVGLRHNEQFF. The CDR3 nucleotides read TGTGCCAGCAGCTTGCGCGTCGGGTTACGGCACAATGAGCAGTTCTTC. Full variable domain (missing parts from reference TRBV11-3 and TRBJ2-1): EAGVVQSPRYKIIEKKQPVAFWCNPISGHNTLYWYLQNLGQGPELLIRYENEEAVDDSQLPKDRFSAERLKGVDSTLKIQPAELGDSAVYLCASSLRVGLRHNEQFFGPGTRLTVL.

This clonotype was found many times. This chain uses TRBV10-3 with TRBJ2-7; D gene ambiguous. Germline values: CDR1 ENHRY, CDR2 SYGVKD. The CDR3 contains 14 residues. V shed 2 bases and J shed 2 bases, with 10 bases lying between them. In nucleotides, the CDR3 is TGTGCCATCAGTGAGCGGTTACTTGCCTACGAGCAGTACTTC. This encodes CAISERLLAYEQYF.

The V and J genes are TRBV6-6 and TRBJ2-7; D gene unclear. This CDR3 is 12 amino acids long. V was shortened by 5 bases and J by 3 bases, with 8 bases between the two germline ends. Germline loops: CDR1 MNHNY, CDR2 SVGAGI (reference sequence). The CDR3 DNA follows: TGTGCCAGCAGTGCGTCAGTCTACGAGCAGTACTTC. Amino acid sequence: CASSASVYEQYF.

This chain uses TRBV24-1 with TRBJ2-1; 7 nucleotides match TRBD1. This CDR3 comprises 14 residues. V gave up 5 bases and J gave up 10 bases; unmatched junction bases: 10. Germline V gene lookup returns CDR1 KGHDR and CDR2 SFDVKD. As DNA, the CDR3 is TGTGCCACCAGTGGGGTGGACAGGAAACGGGAGCAGTTCTTC. This translates into CATSGVDRKREQFF.

A single count supports this clonotype. This chain uses TRBV7-6 with TRBJ2-5; D possibly corresponds to TRBD1 (6 bases). The end of the DNA fits TRBJ2-7 better, so the J call may be wrong. This CDR3 has 16 amino acids. Per the germline V gene, CDR1 is SGHVS and CDR2 is FNYEAQ. The CDR3 DNA follows: TGTGCCAGCAGCTTAGGCCCCGAGACAGGTTTCTACGAGCAGTACTTC. It translates to CASSLGPETGFYEQYF.

This clonotype was detected many times. CDR3 amino acids: CASSQDRIPNYGYTF. DNA of the CDR3: TGTGCCAGCAGCCAGGACAGGATTCCTAACTATGGCTACACCTTC. This rearrangement joins TRBV6-1 to TRBJ1-2, with 7 bases that match TRBD1. The V segment lost 6 bases and the J segment 0 bases; nucleotides outside the gene matches: 7. Germline V gives CDR1 MNHNS, CDR2 SASEGT. The CDR3 has 15 residues.

CDR3 DNA sequence: TGTGCCAGCAGCCCCAGGGTATCCTACGAGCAGTACTTC. It yields the protein CASSPRVSYEQYF. J is TRBJ2-1 and V is TRBV7-2; a weak D match, TRBD1 (5 bases). TRBJ2-7 explains the end of the DNA better; the J call may be wrong. The germline CDR1 and CDR2 sequences are SGHTA and FQGNSA. The length of the CDR3 is 13 residues.

The V gene is TRBV9, the J gene TRBJ1-2; D perhaps matches TRBD1 (5 bases). Germline CDR1 and CDR2: SGDLS and YYNGEE. The CDR3 has 13 residues. Trimming left V 0 bases short and J 8 bases short, with 11 bases between. The CDR3 sequence: CASSVEGLGGYTF. DNA of the CDR3: TGTGCCAGCAGCGTAGAGGGGTTGGGAGGCTACACCTTC.

This clonotype is classed as medium-sized. The J gene is TRBJ2-7, the V gene TRBV7-3; 9 positions match TRBD2. The CDR3 length is 14 residues. The germline gives CDR1 SGHTA, CDR2 FQGTGA. J was trimmed by 4 bases and V by 5 bases; bases with no gene match: 6. This chain's CDR3 is CASSVTSGRYEQYF. In DNA, the CDR3 is TGTGCCAGCAGCGTCACTAGCGGGCGTTACGAGCAGTACTTC.

This CDR3 reads CASGLGGGRGYTF. The CDR3 DNA reads TGTGCTAGTGGCTTAGGCGGGGGTCGGGGCTACACCTTC. The V and J genes are TRBV12-5 and TRBJ1-2, with a possible D match to TRBD1 (5 bases). Deletions cut 6 bases from V and 8 bases from J, with 16 bases between. Germline CDR1 and CDR2: LGHNT and FRNRAP. The CDR3 is made up of 13 amino acids.

The V and J genes are TRBV7-6 and TRBJ1-2, with 12 bases identical to TRBD2. Near its end, the DNA agrees better with TRBJ2-1, so the J call may be wrong. CDR3 length equals 17 residues. Per germline, CDR1 SGHVS and CDR2 FNYEAQ. CDR3 DNA: TGTGCCAGCAGCGCCTATGCTAGCGGGGGGGTGGGCAATGAGCAGTTCTTC. Encoded protein: CASSAYASGGVGNEQFF.

This clonotype was seen only a few times. The chain recombines TRBV5-1 with TRBJ2-7; D unresolved. The CDR3 has 11 residues. The V and J ends lost 1 base and 6 bases respectively, with 5 bases between them. The germline V gene has CDR1 SGHRS and CDR2 YFSETQ. The CDR3 sequence is CASSLNTEQYF. CDR3 bases: TGCGCCAGCAGCTTGAATACCGAGCAGTACTTC.

The chain is built from TRBV28 and TRBJ1-2, with 10 bases fitting TRBD1. Germline V gene data show CDR1 as MDHEN and CDR2 as SYDVKM. J gave up 5 bases and V 5 bases, and 8 bases lay outside the gene matches. The CDR3 consists of 15 residues. As DNA, the CDR3 is TGTGCCAGCAGTAGTGTCGGGACAGGGGTATATGGCTACACCTTC. Amino acid sequence: CASSSVGTGVYGYTF.

The chain is built from TRBV7-2 and TRBJ2-1; 7 bases are a match to TRBD1. The J call is doubtful: the DNA matches TRBJ2-7 better. This CDR3 has 14 amino acids. Germline assignment: CDR1 SGHTA and CDR2 FQGNSA. CDR3: CASSLKNRGNEQYF. Here the CDR3 DNA reads TGTGCCAGCAGTCTGAAAAACAGGGGCAATGAGCAGTACTTC.

This clonotype was recorded many times. V gene TRBV2 combines with J gene TRBJ1-5; D ambiguous. Trimming removed 4 bases at V and 0 bases at J, with 16 bases between. The CDR3 is 17 amino acids. From germline, CDR1 is SNHLY and CDR2 FYNNEI. The CDR3 DNA is TGTGCCAGCAGTGGGCAGCGGTCAATCTATAGCAATCAGCCCCAGCATTTT. Translation: CASSGQRSIYSNQPQHF.

V and J are TRBV11-1 and TRBJ1-2; D unclear. The CDR3 extends over 11 amino acids. Germline V gene lookup returns CDR1 SGHAT and CDR2 FQDESV (reference sequence). Trimming took 5 bases from V and 7 from J, leaving 8 bases between them. Here the CDR3 reads CASSRISGYTF. DNA of the CDR3: TGTGCCAGCAGCCGAATATCTGGCTACACCTTC.

Points on this clonotype: A junction boundary mismatches the germline segment, possibly from a read error. V usage is TRBV7-2 and J usage is TRBJ2-1; 8 nucleotides agree with TRBD2. The CDR3 is made up of 16 amino acids. Germline V gives CDR1 SGHTA, CDR2 FQGNSA. The CDR3 region has the DNA TGTGCCAGCAGCTTAGTGTCCGGGGGGGGGTACAATGAGCAGTTGTTC. It encodes CASSLVSGGGYNEQLF.

J is TRBJ2-1 and V is TRBV24-1; a possible D gene is TRBD1 (6 bases). This CDR3 is 13 amino acids long. Per germline, CDR1 KGHDR and CDR2 SFDVKD. V lost 4 bases to trimming and J lost 11 bases, with 14 bases between them. The CDR3 coding sequence is TGTGCCACCAGTGAGGGGACACCGAAGAAGCAGTTCTTC. Its protein product is CATSEGTPKKQFF.

The table lists this clonotype with many counts. V is TRBV6-6 and J is TRBJ2-1; weak D call: TRBD2 (6 bases). The germline gives CDR1 MNHNY, CDR2 SVGAGI (reference sequence). Trimming shortened V by 2 bases and J by 10 bases, and 12 bases separated the two germline ends. The CDR3 length is 13 residues. The CDR3, as DNA: TGTGCCAGCAGTTACGGGTCGGGGGTGGAGCAGTTCTTC. Amino acids: CASSYGSGVEQFF.

By its share, this clonotype is medium-sized (0.01 to 0.1%). This chain joins TRBV28 and TRBJ2-7, with 7 positions matching TRBD1. The CDR3 contains 16 residues. CDR1 MDHEN and CDR2 SYDVKM come from the germline V gene. V shed 4 bases and J 2 bases; nucleotides not matched to a gene: 11. In nucleotides, the CDR3 is TGTGCCAGCAGTTCTCCGGGACAGTCCCGTCCCTACGAGCAGTACTTC. Its protein product is CASSSPGQSRPYEQYF.

The table lists this clonotype with many counts. This sequence joins TRBV5-5 and TRBJ1-1; no firm D call. The V gene lost 2 bases and the J gene lost 1 base, with 9 bases spanning the gap. Germline V gene sequence: CDR1 SGHKS, CDR2 YYEKEE (reference sequence). There are 14 residues in the CDR3. CDR3 nucleotides: TGTGCCAGCAGCTTCATTAGTCCGAACACTGAAGCTTTCTTT. It yields the protein CASSFISPNTEAFF.

Turning to this clonotype: The CDR3 does not end in the conserved phenylalanine or tryptophan, so this is likely a read error. The DNA is left out, because the CDR3 cannot be placed on it with certainty; the CDR3 is given as TCRdb lists it. This chain connects TRBV7-8 to TRBJ2-1; TRBD2 reflects the table's D call only, with no check against the DNA. Termini included, the CDR3 measures 16 amino acids. Per germline, CDR1 SGHVS and CDR2 FQNEAQ. CDR3 protein: CASSLTSRGETQYFGN.

This clonotype was found a few times. J is TRBJ2-2 and V is TRBV9; D remains ambiguous. Germline V gene sequence: CDR1 SGDLS, CDR2 YYNGEE. The CDR3 contains 12 residues. Trimming pared 4 bases from V and 5 bases from J, leaving 6 bases between. The CDR3 DNA reads TGTGCCAGCAGCTTCCAGACCGGGGAGCTGTTTTTT. Translating it yields CASSFQTGELFF.

There are many counts of this clonotype. The chain combines TRBV5-8 with TRBJ2-2; 8 positions agree with TRBD1. CDR1 is SGHTS and CDR2 is YDEGEE in the germline V gene. The CDR3 length is 16 residues. J lost 7 bases, V lost 4 bases, and 12 bases had no gene match. CDR3 coding DNA: TGTGCCAGCAGCATCGGACAGGGTAGTTATGTCGGGGAGCTGTTTTTT. Amino acids: CASSIGQGSYVGELFF.

This clonotype was detected a few times. This chain uses TRBV18 with TRBJ2-1, with 11 bases lining up with TRBD2. This CDR3 has 16 amino acids. Germline V gene lookup returns CDR1 KGHSH and CDR2 LQKENI. The trim removed 0 bases at V and 7 bases at J, leaving 5 bases unmatched. CDR3 bases: TGTGCCAGCTCACCACCGGCTAGCGGGGGGTCGAATGAGCAGTTCTTC. Residues: CASSPPASGGSNEQFF.

The V and J genes are TRBV11-3 and TRBJ2-2; no definite D call. Germline-derived CDR1 and CDR2 are SGHNT and YENEEA. The CDR3 sequence is 15 residues long. Trimming pared 1 base from V and 6 bases from J, leaving 12 bases between. The CDR3 DNA is TGTGCCAGCAGCTTAGGACGCTCAAAGGCCGGGGAGCTGTTTTTT. As protein: CASSLGRSKAGELFF.